The clone carrying this T cell receptor (beta chain) was seen repeatedly, ten times or more. What it binds is not known. It was with a sample-barcoded 5' primer and a J-beta primer mix that a second PCR of roughly 7 to 12 cycles was run. MiXCR, run by TCRdb on the 5' RACE reads, gives a single entry per CDR3 protein. This table holds hundreds of thousands of distinct CDR3 sequences, approximately 29% found once. These data come from a study of blood T cells in healthy people across ages. Study results and limitations: As age increased, TCR beta diversity per million T cells fell in a roughly linear fashion.

Trimming removed 3 bases from V and 6 bases from J; junction bases left unmatched: 10. In germline, CDR1 is SGHRS, CDR2 YFSETQ. This CDR3 spans 15 amino acids. Every donor contributed about 10 milliliters of peripheral blood by blood draw. Total RNA, at least 5.5 micrograms per sample, was extracted from PBMCs. This chain uses TRBV5-1 with TRBJ2-5; TRBD1 matches at 8 bases. The sequenced sample was blood. This clonotype originated in a woman older than 75 in good health. CDR3 residues: CASSSGAGGGQTQYF. For the CDR3, the DNA is TGCGCCAGCAGCTCGGGCGCAGGGGGCGGTCAGACCCAGTACTTC. Supplemented by reference TRBV5-1 and TRBJ2-5, the full variable domain reads KAGVTQTPRYLIKTRGQQVTLSCSPISGHRSVSWYQQTPGQGLQFLFEYFSETQRNKGNFPGRFSGRQFSNSRSEMNVSTLELGDSALYLCASSSGAGGGQTQYFGPGTRLLVL.